This T cell receptor beta chain was retrieved from a study of metastatic and nonmetastatic thyroid tumors. None of the patients had undergone any treatment ahead of thyroid surgery. From the PCR reads, TCRdb re-called clones with MiXCR. In the table there are around 26,000 clones, around an eighth of which are singletons. The TCR originated in a female donor with papillary thyroid cancer or a benign thyroid nodule (not recorded which). Some clones in this sample may be carry-over from other donors' samples. The sequenced sample consisted of blood.

In DNA form, the CDR3 reads TGTGCCAGCAGCCCGAGACAGGGCGCAAATCAGCCCCAGCATTTT. It codes for CASSPRQGANQPQHF. The chain combines TRBV7-2 with TRBJ1-5, with TRBD1 identical over 7 bases. The CDR3 spans 15 residues. Germline V gene data show CDR1 as SGHTA and CDR2 as FQGNSA. Trimming cost V 5 bases and J 4 bases; bases outside gene matches: 8.